A selection of T cell receptor beta chains follows, all from one sample in a study of blood T cells in healthy people across ages. TCRdb used MiXCR to reprocess the 5' RACE reads, holding one entry per CDR3 protein. The repertoire holds approximately 780,000 distinct CDR3 sequences, with roughly 26% as singletons. The sample also formed part of further work on T cells of mothers and their children.

Sequencing used blood. These receptors all stem from a boy younger than 18 in good health. CDR3s include the opening cysteine and the closing phenylalanine or tryptophan. Each record gives: clone size, V gene, J gene, D gene, CDR3 protein, CDR3 DNA. A D gene is named only where the DNA matches it firmly. Clone size is stated in some rows and not others, as once, few, many or a class when expanded.

clone size: once
V gene: TRBV2
J gene: TRBJ2-7
D gene: -
CDR3 protein: CASSEGRAPGEQYF
CDR3 DNA: TGTGCCAGCAGTGAAGGGAGGGCCCCTGGCGAGCAGTACTTC

clone size: -
V gene: TRBV5-1
J gene: TRBJ1-5
D gene: TRBD1
CDR3 protein: CASSLQGGRNQPQHF
CDR3 DNA: TGCGCCAGCAGCTTGCAAGGGGGCAGAAATCAGCCCCAGCATTTT

clone size: -
V gene: TRBV27
J gene: TRBJ1-5
D gene: -
CDR3 protein: CASSPNYRGGGNQPQHF
CDR3 DNA: TGTGCCAGCAGCCCTAACTACCGAGGGGGGGGCAATCAGCCCCAGCATTTT

clone size: few
V gene: TRBV20-1
J gene: TRBJ2-1
D gene: -
CDR3 protein: CSASRRGGYNEQFF
CDR3 DNA: TGCAGTGCTAGTAGGAGGGGGGGATACAATGAGCAGTTCTTC

clone size: once
V gene: TRBV5-6
J gene: TRBJ2-1
D gene: -
CDR3 protein: CASTLVTGGDLYNEQFF
CDR3 DNA: TGTGCCAGCACCCTAGTCACTGGAGGGGACCTATACAATGAGCAGTTCTTC

clone size: -
V gene: TRBV7-9
J gene: TRBJ2-7
D gene: -
CDR3 protein: CASSPKNSPERQYF
CDR3 DNA: TGTGCCAGCAGCCCAAAAAATAGCCCCGAGAGGCAGTACTTC

clone size: -
V gene: TRBV12-5
J gene: TRBJ2-7
D gene: TRBD1
CDR3 protein: CASGLAVDRVYSYEQYF
CDR3 DNA: TGTGCTAGTGGTTTGGCCGTAGACAGGGTATATTCCTACGAGCAGTACTTC

clone size: -
V gene: TRBV4-1
J gene: TRBJ1-4
D gene: -
CDR3 protein: CASSQEGQVGTNEKLFF
CDR3 DNA: TGCGCCAGCAGCCAAGAAGGGCAGGTCGGCACTAATGAAAAACTGTTTTTT

clone size: -
V gene: TRBV7-3
J gene: TRBJ2-5
D gene: -
CDR3 protein: CASSLGRGLGQETQYF
CDR3 DNA: TGTGCCAGCAGCCTCGGGCGGGGTCTGGGCCAAGAGACCCAGTACTTC

clone size: -
V gene: TRBV12-3/TRBV12-4
J gene: TRBJ2-7
D gene: -
CDR3 protein: CASSLGNRYEQYF
CDR3 DNA: TGTGCCAGCAGTCTCGGTAACAGGTACGAGCAGTACTTC

clone size: -
V gene: TRBV4-1
J gene: TRBJ2-5
D gene: TRBD2
CDR3 protein: CASSQDEQRGGETQYF
CDR3 DNA: TGCGCCAGCAGCCAAGATGAACAGCGGGGGGGAGAGACCCAGTACTTC

clone size: -
V gene: TRBV12-3/TRBV12-4
J gene: TRBJ1-3
D gene: -
CDR3 protein: CASSGSGPGSTIYF
CDR3 DNA: TGTGCCAGCAGTGGGTCCGGGCCAGGAAGCACCATATATTTT

clone size: many
V gene: TRBV10-3
J gene: TRBJ2-5
D gene: -
CDR3 protein: CAIGGLQETQYF
CDR3 DNA: TGTGCCATCGGTGGGCTCCAAGAGACCCAGTACTTC

clone size: -
V gene: TRBV6-1
J gene: TRBJ2-4
D gene: TRBD2
CDR3 protein: CASSELQGGYIQYF
CDR3 DNA: TGTGCCAGCAGTGAACTTCAGGGAGGGTACATTCAGTACTTC

clone size: -
V gene: TRBV11-2
J gene: TRBJ2-7
D gene: TRBD1
CDR3 protein: CASSLEGTGARGYEQYF
CDR3 DNA: TGTGCCAGCAGCTTAGAAGGGACAGGGGCCAGGGGCTACGAGCAGTACTTC

clone size: -
V gene: TRBV29-1
J gene: TRBJ2-5
D gene: TRBD2
CDR3 protein: CSVRLAGGSGEQYF
CDR3 DNA: TGCAGCGTCAGACTAGCGGGAGGGTCGGGGGAGCAGTACTTC

clone size: -
V gene: TRBV20-1
J gene: TRBJ2-1
D gene: -
CDR3 protein: CSARDIQNYNEQFF
CDR3 DNA: TGCAGTGCTAGAGATATACAGAACTACAATGAGCAGTTCTTC

clone size: -
V gene: TRBV5-1
J gene: TRBJ2-7
D gene: -
CDR3 protein: CASSQTLSSYEQYF
CDR3 DNA: TGCGCCAGCAGCCAGACATTGAGCTCCTACGAGCAGTACTTC

clone size: few
V gene: TRBV4-1
J gene: TRBJ1-1
D gene: TRBD1
CDR3 protein: CASSGGQGRNTEAFF
CDR3 DNA: TGCGCCAGCAGCGGAGGACAGGGAAGGAACACTGAAGCTTTCTTT

clone size: -
V gene: TRBV6-5
J gene: TRBJ2-5
D gene: -
CDR3 protein: CASSYSGNGETQYF
CDR3 DNA: TGTGCCAGCAGTTACTCTGGGAATGGGGAGACCCAGTACTTC

clone size: few
V gene: TRBV21-1
J gene: TRBJ2-7
D gene: -
CDR3 protein: CASKRGLGTGGTYEQYF
CDR3 DNA: TGTGCCAGCAAGAGGGGTCTCGGGACAGGGGGAACCTACGAGCAGTACTTC

clone size: -
V gene: TRBV3-1
J gene: TRBJ2-1
D gene: -
CDR3 protein: CASSQERALGPYNEQFF
CDR3 DNA: TGTGCCAGCAGCCAAGAAAGGGCCTTAGGACCCTACAATGAGCAGTTCTTC

clone size: -
V gene: TRBV6-6
J gene: TRBJ1-4
D gene: -
CDR3 protein: CASQRGANEKLFF
CDR3 DNA: TGTGCCAGCCAGAGGGGAGCTAATGAAAAACTGTTTTTT

clone size: few
V gene: TRBV7-2
J gene: TRBJ1-4
D gene: -
CDR3 protein: CASSLVPFGGMLNEKLFF
CDR3 DNA: TGTGCCAGCAGCTTAGTACCATTTGGTGGGATGTTAAATGAAAAACTGTTTTTT

clone size: -
V gene: TRBV7-3
J gene: TRBJ2-1
D gene: TRBD1
CDR3 protein: CASALNTGTGVYNEQFF
CDR3 DNA: TGTGCCAGCGCGCTTAATACCGGGACAGGGGTTTACAATGAGCAGTTCTTC

clone size: -
V gene: TRBV28
J gene: TRBJ2-4
D gene: -
CDR3 protein: CASTPGAINIQYF
CDR3 DNA: TGTGCCAGCACCCCGGGGGCCATAAACATTCAGTACTTC

clone size: -
V gene: TRBV5-1
J gene: TRBJ2-3
D gene: TRBD1
CDR3 protein: CASSLQQGASDTQYF
CDR3 DNA: TGCGCCAGCAGCCTTCAACAGGGGGCCTCAGATACGCAGTATTTT

clone size: few
V gene: TRBV13
J gene: TRBJ1-4
D gene: -
CDR3 protein: CASSLGLGATNEKLFF
CDR3 DNA: TGTGCCAGCAGCTTAGGGCTCGGGGCAACTAATGAAAAACTGTTTTTT